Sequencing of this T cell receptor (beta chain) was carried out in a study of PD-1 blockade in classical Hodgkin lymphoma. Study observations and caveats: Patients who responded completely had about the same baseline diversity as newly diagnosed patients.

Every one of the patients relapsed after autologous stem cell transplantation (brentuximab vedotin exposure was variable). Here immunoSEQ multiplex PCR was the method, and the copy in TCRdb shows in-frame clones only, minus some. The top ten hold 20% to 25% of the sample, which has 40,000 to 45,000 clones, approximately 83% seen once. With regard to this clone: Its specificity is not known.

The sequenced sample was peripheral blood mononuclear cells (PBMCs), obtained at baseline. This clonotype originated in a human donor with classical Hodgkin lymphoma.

In DNA, the CDR3 is TGTGCCAGCTCACCGGACGGGATTACCTACGAGCAGTACTTC. As protein: CASSPDGITYEQYF. The chain carries TRBV18 and TRBJ2-7; D might be TRBD2 (5 bases). CDR1 is KGHSH and CDR2 is LQKENI in the germline V gene. CDR3 length: 14 amino acids. The germline V and J ends were trimmed by 3 bases and 2 bases, with 11 bases remaining between them.